Each of the 7 T cell receptor beta chains below was sequenced from the same sample in a study of cytomegalovirus exposure and HLA in healthy donors. The study ran its PCR with 60 Vbeta and 13 Jbeta primers. This table comes from immunoSEQ multiplex PCR, and its TCRdb copy is limited to in-frame clones, with some not included. The table shows fewer than 110,000 clones, with approximately 70% occurring only once. Sequences were obtained from PBMCs. The receptors shown here come from a woman aged 50 to 65 in good health and CMV-seronegative.

This clone was observed a few times. V usage is TRBV11-3 and J usage is TRBJ2-2; D unresolved. Germline loops: CDR1 SGHNT, CDR2 YENEEA. V lost 0 bases and J lost 4, with 12 bases in between. This CDR3 is built from 16 residues. The CDR3 DNA sequence: TGTGCCAGCAGCTTAGAGGGTTGGGCAGGCACCGGGGAGCTGTTTTTT. Its translation is CASSLEGWAGTGELFF. Variable domain in full (rest from reference TRBV11-3 and TRBJ2-2): EAGVVQSPRYKIIEKKQPVAFWCNPISGHNTLYWYLQNLGQGPELLIRYENEEAVDDSQLPKDRFSAERLKGVDSTLKIQPAELGDSAVYLCASSLEGWAGTGELFFGEGSRLTVL.

V is TRBV11-2 and J is TRBJ2-7; 12 positions agree with TRBD2. Trimming removed 6 bases from V and 0 bases from J; junction bases left unmatched: 9. Germline V gene data show CDR1 as SGHAT and CDR2 as FQNNGV. The CDR3 is made up of 17 amino acids. The CDR3 sequence is CASRYGLAGTSSYEQYF. Here the CDR3 DNA reads TGTGCCAGCAGATACGGACTAGCGGGGACGAGCTCCTACGAGCAGTACTTC.

V gene TRBV11-2 combines with J gene TRBJ2-1; tentative D call: TRBD2 (7 bases). The CDR3 loop spans 14 amino acids. V lost 6 bases, J lost 8 bases, and 17 bases lay in between. Germline CDR1 is SGHAT and CDR2 is FQNNGV. The CDR3 DNA sequence: TGTGCCAGCAGGGACGGCGCGGGGGCTGATGAGCAGTTCTTC. This encodes CASRDGAGADEQFF.

This clone showed up just a few times. V gene TRBV7-2 combines with J gene TRBJ2-6; a weak D match, TRBD2 (6 bases). Germline V gene lookup returns CDR1 SGHTA and CDR2 FQGNSA. The CDR3 is made up of 18 amino acids. The V end was cut by 4 bases, the J end by 0 bases, with 16 bases between. CDR3 region: CASSSPGGWFSGANVLTF. The CDR3 DNA sequence: TGTGCCAGCAGCTCCCCCGGGGGATGGTTCTCTGGGGCCAACGTCCTGACTTTC.

V usage is TRBV1 and J usage is TRBJ2-3; no check of the table's D call, TRBD2, against the DNA was made. TRBV1 is marked as a pseudogene. The length of the CDR3 is 19 residues. The CDR3, as DNA: TGCACCAGCTCCTCCACACTAACTAGCGGGGGGCCGAGCACAGATACGCAGTATTTT. Translating gives CTSSSTLTSGGPSTDTQYF.

This clone was detected once. The chain links TRBV30 to TRBJ2-7; perhaps TRBD1 as D (5 bases). With 5 bases removed from V and 5 bases from J, the gap between germline ends came to 16 bases. Germline V gene sequence: CDR1 GTSNPN, CDR2 SVGIG (reference sequence). CDR3 size: 13 residues. The CDR3 here is CAWSAGMVDEQYF. CDR3 nucleotide sequence: TGTGCCTGGTCGGCAGGGATGGTCGACGAGCAGTACTTC.

As concerns this clone: The same CDR3 also results from other DNA sequences found in this sample. V and J are TRBV19 and TRBJ1-6; 9 bases line up with TRBD1. V dropped 4 bases and J dropped 10; count of bases not matched to a gene: 5. Germline V gene data show CDR1 as LNHDA and CDR2 as SQIVND (reference sequence). The CDR3 totals 14 residues. The CDR3 DNA follows: TGTGCCAGTAGTAAGGACAGGGGCTACTCACCCCTCCACTTT. Protein product: CASSKDRGYSPLHF.